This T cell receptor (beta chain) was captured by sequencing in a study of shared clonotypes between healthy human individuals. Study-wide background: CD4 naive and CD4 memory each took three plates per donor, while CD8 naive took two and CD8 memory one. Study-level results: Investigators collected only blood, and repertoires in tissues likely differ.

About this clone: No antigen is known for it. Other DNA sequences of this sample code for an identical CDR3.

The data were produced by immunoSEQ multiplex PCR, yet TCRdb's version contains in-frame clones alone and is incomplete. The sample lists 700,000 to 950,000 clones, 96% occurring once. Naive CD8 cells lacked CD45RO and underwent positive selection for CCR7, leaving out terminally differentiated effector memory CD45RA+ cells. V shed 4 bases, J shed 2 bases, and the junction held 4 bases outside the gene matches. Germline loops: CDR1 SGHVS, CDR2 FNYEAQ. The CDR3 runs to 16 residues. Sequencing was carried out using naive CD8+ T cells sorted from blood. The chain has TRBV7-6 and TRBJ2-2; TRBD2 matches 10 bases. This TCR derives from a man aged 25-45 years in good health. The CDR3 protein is CASSSRLAGNTGELFF. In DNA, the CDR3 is TGTGCCAGCAGCTCCCGACTAGCGGGCAACACCGGGGAGCTGTTTTTT.